Following are 16 T cell receptor beta chains from one sample sequenced in a study of T cell responses to AZD1222 COVID-19 vaccine. Assay used: immunoSEQ multiplex PCR; TCRdb lists only in-frame clones, some missing. Of more than 110,000 clones listed, about 88% are singletons. The sequences come from peripheral blood, collected on day 0 of AZD1222 vaccination. The origin of the receptors is an adult in good health.

The rearrangement joins TRBV4-2 to TRBJ1-3; the D gene is possibly TRBD1 (5 bases). Germline lookup yields CDR1 LGHNA and CDR2 YNFKEQ. This CDR3 contains 15 residues. V lost 0 bases and J lost 8, with 14 bases in between. This CDR3 reads CASSQEGQVEDTIYF. The CDR3 DNA reads TGTGCCAGCAGCCAAGAGGGGCAGGTTGAGGACACCATATATTTT.

The gene calls are TRBV14 and TRBJ1-2; 8 nucleotides agree with TRBD1. The trim removed 5 bases at V and 6 bases at J, leaving 5 bases unmatched. From germline, CDR1 is SGHDN and CDR2 FVKESK. The CDR3 has 13 amino acids. CDR3 sequence: CASSLGQVDGYTF. For the CDR3, the DNA is TGTGCCAGCAGCTTGGGACAGGTGGATGGCTACACCTTC. Full variable domain (remainder filled in from reference TRBV14 and TRBJ1-2): EAGVTQFPSHSVIEKGQTVTLRCDPISGHDNLYWYRRVMGKEIKFLLHFVKESKQDESGMPNNRFLAERTGGTYSTLKVQPAELEDSGVYFCASSLGQVDGYTFGSGTRLTVV.

The chain uses TRBV4-1 and TRBJ1-1, with D unresolved. Germline V gene data show CDR1 as MGHRA and CDR2 as YSYEKL. The CDR3 is 14 residues long. Trimming pared 3 bases from V and 1 base from J, leaving 9 bases between. The CDR3 DNA follows: TGCGCCAGCAGCCAGTTACGAGCGAACACTGAAGCTTTCTTT. Its translation: CASSQLRANTEAFF.

V and J are TRBV6-5 and TRBJ1-6, with a tentative D call TRBD1 (6 bases). The CDR3 consists of 15 residues. V was trimmed by 5 bases and J by 10 bases, leaving 18 bases between them. In germline, CDR1 is MNHEY, CDR2 SVGAGI. CDR3 sequence: CASSPQGWVGSPLHF. Here the CDR3 DNA reads TGTGCCAGCAGTCCCCAGGGGTGGGTCGGGTCACCCCTCCACTTT.

The chain employs TRBV3-1 (or the pseudogene TRBV3-2) and TRBJ2-1, with 7 nucleotides matching TRBD2. The trim removed 5 bases at V and 10 bases at J, leaving 17 bases unmatched. Germline lookup yields CDR1 LGHDT and CDR2 YNNKEL (reference sequence). The CDR3 is 16 residues long. CDR3 nucleotides: TGTGCCAGCAGCTCCTCGCGGGGCGGGGGAGGATCGGAGCAGTTCTTC. Its protein product is CASSSSRGGGGSEQFF.

The chain uses TRBV2 and TRBJ1-5; D ambiguous. The CDR3 has 14 amino acids. CDR1 is SNHLY, CDR2 FYNNEI, per germline. Deletions cut 6 bases from V and 1 base from J, with 10 bases between. The CDR3 DNA follows: TGTGCCAGCAGAAGGGCGCCGAGCAATCAGCCCCAGCATTTT. It codes for CASRRAPSNQPQHF. Full variable domain (rest looked up from reference TRBV2 and TRBJ1-5): EPEVTQTPSHQVTQMGQEVILRCVPISNHLYFYWYRQILGQKVEFLVSFYNNEISEKSEIFDDQFSVERPDGSNFTLKIRSTKLEDSAMYFCASRRAPSNQPQHFGDGTRLSIL.

This rearrangement joins TRBV4-1 to TRBJ1-5; D not resolved. Germline CDR1 reads MGHRA; CDR2 reads YSYEKL. CDR3 length: 14 residues. Trimming removed 4 bases at V and 3 bases at J, with 10 bases between. The CDR3 sequence is CASSPRRNNQPQHF. In DNA, the CDR3 is TGCGCCAGCAGCCCCCGACGGAACAATCAGCCCCAGCATTTT.

The V call is TRBV6-5, the J call TRBJ2-4; D remains unclear. The CDR3 consists of 13 residues. V was trimmed by 8 bases and J by 2 bases, leaving 10 bases between them. Germline CDR1 and CDR2: MNHEY and SVGAGI. The DNA for the CDR3 is TGTGCCAGCCAGACCCCGTCCAAAAACATTCAGTACTTC. It specifies CASQTPSKNIQYF.

The chain employs TRBV5-4 and TRBJ1-4; D remains unclear. Trimming took 5 bases from V and 0 from J, leaving 11 bases between them. The CDR3 consists of 15 residues. CDR1 and CDR2 (germline): SGHNT, YYREEE (reference sequence). The CDR3 sequence: CASSIGGATNEKLFF. CDR3 sequence (DNA): TGTGCCAGCAGTATCGGCGGGGCAACTAATGAAAAACTGTTTTTT.

The chain is built from TRBV5-6 and TRBJ2-3; the D is unclear. Germline V gene lookup returns CDR1 SGHDT and CDR2 YYEEEE. This CDR3 contains 17 residues. Trimming cost V 1 base and J 0 bases, with 15 bases left between them. In DNA form, the CDR3 reads TGTGCCAGCAGCTTGTCTAGTGGTTTTACTAGCACAGATACGCAGTATTTT. This codes for CASSLSSGFTSTDTQYF.

V gene TRBV3-1 (or the pseudogene TRBV3-2) combines with J gene TRBJ1-3; D unresolved. The CDR3 sequence is 15 residues long. Trimming removed 4 bases from V and 0 bases from J, with 10 bases in between. Germline V gives CDR1 LGHDT, CDR2 YNNKEL (reference sequence). The CDR3 nucleotides are TGTGCCAGCAGCCGCCCCGGGTCCTCTGGAAACACCATATATTTT. Residues: CASSRPGSSGNTIYF.

The V and J genes are TRBV19 and TRBJ1-3; TRBD1 matches at 9 bases. This CDR3 has 17 amino acids. From germline, CDR1 is LNHDA and CDR2 SQIVND (reference sequence). The junction had 10 bases not matched to a gene; V was cut back by 5 bases and J by 2 bases. The CDR3 loop reads CASSSGGQGSAGNTIYF. The DNA of the CDR3 is TGTGCCAGTAGTTCGGGGGGACAGGGTTCCGCTGGAAACACCATATATTTT.

V and J are TRBV21-1 and TRBJ2-7. TRBV21-1 is reported as a pseudogene. This CDR3 spans 15 amino acids. The CDR3 DNA follows: TGTGCCAGCAGCAAAGTTAGCCAGGTCCCCTACGAGCAGTACTTC. Amino acid sequence: CASSKVSQVPYEQYF.

DNA of the CDR3: TGCGCCAGCAGCTTGATGGGCGCAGGGTCAACTAATGAAAAACTGTTTTTT. It yields the protein CASSLMGAGSTNEKLFF. The V gene is TRBV5-1, the J gene TRBJ1-4, with D maybe TRBD1 (5 bases). This CDR3 has 17 amino acids. In germline, CDR1 is SGHRS, CDR2 YFSETQ. Trimming cost V 1 base and J 0 bases, with 13 bases left between them.

This chain links TRBV7-3 with TRBJ2-2; D is possibly TRBD2 (6 bases). With 3 bases removed from V and 6 bases from J, the gap between germline ends came to 14 bases. Germline V gene lookup returns CDR1 SGHTA and CDR2 FQGTGA. The CDR3 length is 15 residues. The CDR3: CASSLSAGFAGELFF. For the CDR3, the DNA is TGTGCCAGCAGCTTGTCGGCGGGATTCGCCGGGGAGCTGTTTTTT.

The CDR3 nucleotides read TGCGCCAGCAGCCTGACTAGCGGGATATACGAGCAGTACTTC. Translated, it gives CASSLTSGIYEQYF. This chain uses TRBV4-1 with TRBJ2-7, with 11 bases that match TRBD2. The CDR3 contains 14 residues. The ends lost 4 bases at V and 4 bases at J; junction bases unmatched: 3. Germline CDR1 is MGHRA and CDR2 is YSYEKL.